The present TCR beta chain was sequenced within a study of blood T cell repertoires in COVID-19. The CDR3 spans 16 residues. V trimming: 1 base; J trimming: 10 bases; junction bases outside the gene matches: 11. The V gene's germline CDR1 is SGHDT and CDR2 YYEEEE. Authors' analysis steps: The authors estimated nucleated cell counts from reference gene primer amplification. Clones were read by immunoSEQ multiplex PCR, and TCRdb kept only the in-frame ones, dropping some. For V, J and clone size, that table is used; D and trimming come from the DNA. This table has 59,000 or so clones, 82% appearing once.

The chain has TRBV5-6 and TRBJ1-6, with TRBD1 matching 7 bases. Specimen: peripheral blood. This receptor was identified in a human donor in a cohort sampled during active COVID-19. CDR3 sequence: CASSLMYTGVNSPLHF. CDR3 nucleotide sequence: TGTGCCAGCAGCTTGATGTACACAGGGGTTAACTCACCCCTCCACTTT.